This TCR beta chain comes out of a study of T cells in Graves' hyperthyroidism and ophthalmopathy. Amplified TCR beta CDR3 regions came from RNA transcripts. The TCR CDR3 first-round RT-PCR relied on the HTBI primer set. Via MiXCR, TCRdb re-called the multiplex PCR reads, giving one row per CDR3 protein. The table includes a few hundred thousand distinct CDR3 sequences, about 25% detected once. The CDR3 extends over 11 amino acids. CDR1 and CDR2 from the germline V gene are MNHNS and SASEGT. V shed 7 bases and J shed 9 bases, with 11 bases lying between them. The specimen sequenced was blood. This receptor was identified in a man aged 45 to 65 with Graves' hyperthyroidism. The V gene is TRBV6-1, the J gene TRBJ2-3; D possibly corresponds to TRBD1 (6 bases). CDR3 DNA: TGTGCCAGCACCGGGGACAAGACGCAGTATTTT. This encodes CASTGDKTQYF.